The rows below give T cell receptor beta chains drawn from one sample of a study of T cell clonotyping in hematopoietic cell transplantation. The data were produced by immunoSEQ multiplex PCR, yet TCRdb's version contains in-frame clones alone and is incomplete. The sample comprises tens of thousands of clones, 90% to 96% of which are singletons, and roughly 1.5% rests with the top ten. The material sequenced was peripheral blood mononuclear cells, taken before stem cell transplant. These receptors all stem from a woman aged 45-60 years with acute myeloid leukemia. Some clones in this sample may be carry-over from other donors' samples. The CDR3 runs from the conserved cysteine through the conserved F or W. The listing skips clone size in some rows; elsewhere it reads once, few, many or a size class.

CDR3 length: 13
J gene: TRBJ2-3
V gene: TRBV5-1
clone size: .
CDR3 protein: CASSFAGVDTQYF

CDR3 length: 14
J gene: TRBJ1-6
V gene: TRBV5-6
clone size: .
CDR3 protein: CASSLVQGISPLHF

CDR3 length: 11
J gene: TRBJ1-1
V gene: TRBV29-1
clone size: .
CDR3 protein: CSGGTDTEAFF

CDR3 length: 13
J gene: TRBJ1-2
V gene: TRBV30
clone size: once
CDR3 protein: CAWNLEGLVGYTF

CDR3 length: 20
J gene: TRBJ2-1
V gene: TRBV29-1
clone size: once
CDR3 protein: CSVAPRGRGESLSSYNEQFF

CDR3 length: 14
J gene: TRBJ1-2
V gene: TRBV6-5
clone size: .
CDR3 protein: CASSFAGRNYGYTF

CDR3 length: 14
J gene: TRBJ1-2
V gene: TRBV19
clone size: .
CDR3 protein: CASSMRSIYYGYTF

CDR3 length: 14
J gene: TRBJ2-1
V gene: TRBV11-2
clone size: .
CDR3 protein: CASSLAGVYNEQFF

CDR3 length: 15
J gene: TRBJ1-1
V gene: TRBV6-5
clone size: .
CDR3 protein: CASRENGQSNTEAFF

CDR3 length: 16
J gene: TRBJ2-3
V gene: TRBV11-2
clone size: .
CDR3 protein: CASSFARTSGSVSWYF

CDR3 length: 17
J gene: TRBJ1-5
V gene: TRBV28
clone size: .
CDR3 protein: CASSSHRPNRGNQPQHF

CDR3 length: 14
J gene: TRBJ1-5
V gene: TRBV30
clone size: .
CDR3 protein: CAWSAGGGRQPQHF

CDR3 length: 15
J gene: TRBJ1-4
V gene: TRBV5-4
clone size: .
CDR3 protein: CASSGGQGAVEKLFF

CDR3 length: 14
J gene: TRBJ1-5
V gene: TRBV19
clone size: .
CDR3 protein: CASSGQYSNQPQHF

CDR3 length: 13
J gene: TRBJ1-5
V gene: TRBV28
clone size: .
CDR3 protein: CASSPRGLQPQHF